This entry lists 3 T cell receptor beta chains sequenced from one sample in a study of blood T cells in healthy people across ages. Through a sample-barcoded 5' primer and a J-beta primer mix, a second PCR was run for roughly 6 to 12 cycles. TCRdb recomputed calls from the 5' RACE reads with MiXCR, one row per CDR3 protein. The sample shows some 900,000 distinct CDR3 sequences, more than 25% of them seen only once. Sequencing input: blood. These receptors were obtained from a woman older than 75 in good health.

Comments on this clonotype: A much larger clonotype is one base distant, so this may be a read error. The CDR3 DNA sequence: TGTGCCATCAACCCCGACAACGGCGGCTACACCTTC. This gives the protein CAINPDNGGYTF. V gene TRBV10-3 combines with J gene TRBJ1-2, with no clear D. Trimming removed 7 bases from V and 8 bases from J, with 14 bases in between. In germline, CDR1 is ENHRY, CDR2 SYGVKD. CDR3 size: 12 residues.

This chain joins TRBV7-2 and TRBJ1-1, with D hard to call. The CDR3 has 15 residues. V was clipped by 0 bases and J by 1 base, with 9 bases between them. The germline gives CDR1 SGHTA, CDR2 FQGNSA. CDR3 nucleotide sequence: TGTGCCAGCAGCTTAGCCGGACCCTCGAACACTGAAGCTTTCTTT. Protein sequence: CASSLAGPSNTEAFF.

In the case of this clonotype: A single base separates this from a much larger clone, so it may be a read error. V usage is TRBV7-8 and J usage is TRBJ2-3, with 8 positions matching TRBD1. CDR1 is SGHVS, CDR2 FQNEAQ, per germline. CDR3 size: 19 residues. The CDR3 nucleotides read TGTGTCAGCAGCTTAGGGGGGACCCCGGGAACAGGGGGAGCAGATACGCAGTATTTT. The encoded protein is CVSSLGGTPGTGGADTQYF.